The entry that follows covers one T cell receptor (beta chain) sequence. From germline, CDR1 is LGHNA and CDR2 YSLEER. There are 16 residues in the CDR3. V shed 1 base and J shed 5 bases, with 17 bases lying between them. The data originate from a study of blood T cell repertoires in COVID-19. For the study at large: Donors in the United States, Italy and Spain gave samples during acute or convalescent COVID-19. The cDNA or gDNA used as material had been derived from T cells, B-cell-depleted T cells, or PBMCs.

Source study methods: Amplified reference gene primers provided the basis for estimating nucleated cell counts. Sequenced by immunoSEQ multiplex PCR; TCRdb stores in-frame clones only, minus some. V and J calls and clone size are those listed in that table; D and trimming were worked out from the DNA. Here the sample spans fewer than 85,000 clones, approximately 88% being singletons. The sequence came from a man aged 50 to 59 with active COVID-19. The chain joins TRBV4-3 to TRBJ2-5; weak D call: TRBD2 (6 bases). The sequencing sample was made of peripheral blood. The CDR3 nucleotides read TGCGCCAGCAGCCAAGGATTCCGGACCCGGGGGGAGACCCAGTACTTC. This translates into CASSQGFRTRGETQYF.